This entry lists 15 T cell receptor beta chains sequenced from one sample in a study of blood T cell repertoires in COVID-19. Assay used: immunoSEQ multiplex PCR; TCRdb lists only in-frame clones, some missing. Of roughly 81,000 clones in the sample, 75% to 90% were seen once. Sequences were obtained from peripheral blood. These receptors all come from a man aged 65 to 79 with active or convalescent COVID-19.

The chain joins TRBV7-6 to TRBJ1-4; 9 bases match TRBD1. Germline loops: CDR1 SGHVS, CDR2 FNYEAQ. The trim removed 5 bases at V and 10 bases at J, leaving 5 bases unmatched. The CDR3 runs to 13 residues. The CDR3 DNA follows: TGTGCCAGCAGCGCTTCGACAGGGGGAAAACTGTTTTTT. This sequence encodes CASSASTGGKLFF.

CDR3 sequence reads: CATSEPGKMNGYTF. The CDR3 DNA sequence: TGTGCCACCAGTGAGCCCGGGAAGATGAATGGCTACACCTTC. V is TRBV24-1 and J is TRBJ1-2; D is unclear. V lost 4 bases and J lost 6, with 14 bases in between. Per the germline V gene, CDR1 is KGHDR and CDR2 is SFDVKD. This CDR3 contains 14 residues.

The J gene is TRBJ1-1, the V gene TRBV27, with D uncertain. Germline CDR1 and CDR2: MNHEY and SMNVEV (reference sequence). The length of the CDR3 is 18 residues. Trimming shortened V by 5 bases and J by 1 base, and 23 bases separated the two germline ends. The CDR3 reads CASSRVGLMAATNTEAFF. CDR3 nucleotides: TGTGCCAGCAGTCGGGTGGGTTTAATGGCAGCTACGAACACTGAAGCTTTCTTT.

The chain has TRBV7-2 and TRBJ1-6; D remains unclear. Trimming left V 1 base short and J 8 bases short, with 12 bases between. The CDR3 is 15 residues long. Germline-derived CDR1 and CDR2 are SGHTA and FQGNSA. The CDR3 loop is CASSLGQKWHSPLHF. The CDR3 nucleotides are TGTGCCAGCAGCTTAGGACAAAAGTGGCATTCACCCCTCCACTTT.

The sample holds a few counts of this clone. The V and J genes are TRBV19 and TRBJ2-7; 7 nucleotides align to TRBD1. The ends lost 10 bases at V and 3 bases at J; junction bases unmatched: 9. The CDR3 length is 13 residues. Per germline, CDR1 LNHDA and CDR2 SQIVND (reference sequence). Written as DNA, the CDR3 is TGTGCCACCCGGGACAGACATTTCTACGAGCAGTACTTC. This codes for CATRDRHFYEQYF. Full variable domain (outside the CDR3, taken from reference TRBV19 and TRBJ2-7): DGGITQSPKYLFRKEGQNVTLSCEQNLNHDAMYWYRQDPGQGLRLIYYSQIVNDFQKGDIAEGYSVSREKKESFPLTVTSAQKNPTAFYLCATRDRHFYEQYFGPGTRLTVT.

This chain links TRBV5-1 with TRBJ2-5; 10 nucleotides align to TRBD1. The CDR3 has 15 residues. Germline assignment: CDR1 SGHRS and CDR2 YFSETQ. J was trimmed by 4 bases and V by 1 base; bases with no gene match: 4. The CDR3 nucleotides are TGCGCCAGCAGCTTGCTGACAGGGGGCTTAGAGACCCAGTACTTC. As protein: CASSLLTGGLETQYF. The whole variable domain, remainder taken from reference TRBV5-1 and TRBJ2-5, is KAGVTQTPRYLIKTRGQQVTLSCSPISGHRSVSWYQQTPGQGLQFLFEYFSETQRNKGNFPGRFSGRQFSNSRSEMNVSTLELGDSALYLCASSLLTGGLETQYFGPGTRLLVL.

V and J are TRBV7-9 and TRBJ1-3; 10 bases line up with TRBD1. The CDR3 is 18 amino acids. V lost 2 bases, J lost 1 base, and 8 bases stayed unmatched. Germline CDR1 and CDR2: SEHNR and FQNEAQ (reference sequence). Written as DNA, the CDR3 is TGTGCCAGCAGCTTACAGACAGGGGGCGTACGGTCTGGAAACACCATATATTTT. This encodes CASSLQTGGVRSGNTIYF.

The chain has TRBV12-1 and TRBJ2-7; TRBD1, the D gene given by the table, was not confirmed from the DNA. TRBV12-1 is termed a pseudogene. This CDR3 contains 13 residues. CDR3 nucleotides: TGTGCCAGCAGCCCCTGGGCCTCCTACGAGCAGTACTTC. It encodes CASSPWASYEQYF.

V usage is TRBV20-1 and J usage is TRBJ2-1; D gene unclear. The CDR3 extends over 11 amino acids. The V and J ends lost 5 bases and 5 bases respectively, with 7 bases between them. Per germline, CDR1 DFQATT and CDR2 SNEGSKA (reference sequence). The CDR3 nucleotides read TGCAGTGCTGGTAGCAACAATGAGCAGTTCTTC. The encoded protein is CSAGSNNEQFF.

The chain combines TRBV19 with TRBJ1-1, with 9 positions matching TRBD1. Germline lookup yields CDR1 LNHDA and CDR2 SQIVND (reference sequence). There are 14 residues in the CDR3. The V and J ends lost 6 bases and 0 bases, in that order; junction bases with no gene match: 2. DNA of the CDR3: TGTGCCAGTAGGGGGGACAGGGTGAACACTGAAGCTTTCTTT. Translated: CASRGDRVNTEAFF.

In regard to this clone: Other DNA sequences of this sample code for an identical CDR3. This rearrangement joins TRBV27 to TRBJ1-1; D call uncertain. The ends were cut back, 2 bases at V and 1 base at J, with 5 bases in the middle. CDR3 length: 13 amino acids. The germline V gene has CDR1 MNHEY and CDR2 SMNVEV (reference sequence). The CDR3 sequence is CASSLGGNTEAFF. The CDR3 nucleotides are TGTGCCAGCAGTTTAGGAGGGAACACTGAAGCTTTCTTT.

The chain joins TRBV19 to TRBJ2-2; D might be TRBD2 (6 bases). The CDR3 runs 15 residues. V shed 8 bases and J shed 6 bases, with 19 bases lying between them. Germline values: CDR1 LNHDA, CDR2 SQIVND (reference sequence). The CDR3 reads CASSPYGGSAGELFF. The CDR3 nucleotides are TGTGCCAGTTCGCCGTATGGGGGGAGCGCCGGGGAGCTGTTTTTT.

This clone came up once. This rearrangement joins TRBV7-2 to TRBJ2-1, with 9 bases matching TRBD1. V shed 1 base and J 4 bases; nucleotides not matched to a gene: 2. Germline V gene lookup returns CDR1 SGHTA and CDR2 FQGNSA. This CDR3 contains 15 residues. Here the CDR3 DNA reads TGTGCCAGCAGCTTAGGGGACAGGGCATACAATGAGCAGTTCTTC. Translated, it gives CASSLGDRAYNEQFF.

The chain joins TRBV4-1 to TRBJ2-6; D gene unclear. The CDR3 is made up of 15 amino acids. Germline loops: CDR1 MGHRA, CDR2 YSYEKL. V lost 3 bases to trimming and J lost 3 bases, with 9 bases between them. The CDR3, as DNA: TGCGCCAGCAGCCAGAGTTCTAGTGGGGCCAACGTCCTGACTTTC. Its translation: CASSQSSSGANVLTF.

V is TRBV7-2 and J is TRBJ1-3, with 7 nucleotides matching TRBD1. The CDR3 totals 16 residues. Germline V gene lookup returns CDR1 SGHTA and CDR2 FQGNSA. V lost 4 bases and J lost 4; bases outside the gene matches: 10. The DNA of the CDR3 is TGTGCCAGCAGCTCCTTTTACAGGGGCCCCGGAAACACCATATATTTT. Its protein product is CASSSFYRGPGNTIYF.